This TCR beta chain was recovered during a study of PD-1 blockade in classical Hodgkin lymphoma. The CDR3 loop spans 15 amino acids. V lost 1 base, J lost 5 bases, and 15 bases lay in between. The germline V gene encodes CDR1 SNHLY and CDR2 FYNNEI. Note on this clone: Antigen unknown.

Findings and limits, study-wide: The causes of the repertoire differences, possibly disease activity or prior therapy, remain undefined. Before treatment, TCR diversity in newly diagnosed patients was reportedly lower than in healthy donors.

This sample's time point: newly diagnosed, previously untreated cHL patient sample. Magnetic depletion of non-target cells from thawed PBMCs yielded purified CD8+ T cells. Newly diagnosed, untreated classical Hodgkin lymphoma PBMCs served as comparison. The data were produced by immunoSEQ multiplex PCR, yet TCRdb's version contains in-frame clones alone and is incomplete. The sample lists a few thousand clones; about 80% were seen once. This sequence originates from a human donor with classical Hodgkin lymphoma. The chain joins TRBV2 to TRBJ2-7; D is undetermined. The sequencing sample was made of CD8+ T cells from blood. The CDR3 bases are TGTGCCAGCAGTGAAGGCCTCCTTGGGCGTGACGAGCAGTACTTC. It yields the protein CASSEGLLGRDEQYF.